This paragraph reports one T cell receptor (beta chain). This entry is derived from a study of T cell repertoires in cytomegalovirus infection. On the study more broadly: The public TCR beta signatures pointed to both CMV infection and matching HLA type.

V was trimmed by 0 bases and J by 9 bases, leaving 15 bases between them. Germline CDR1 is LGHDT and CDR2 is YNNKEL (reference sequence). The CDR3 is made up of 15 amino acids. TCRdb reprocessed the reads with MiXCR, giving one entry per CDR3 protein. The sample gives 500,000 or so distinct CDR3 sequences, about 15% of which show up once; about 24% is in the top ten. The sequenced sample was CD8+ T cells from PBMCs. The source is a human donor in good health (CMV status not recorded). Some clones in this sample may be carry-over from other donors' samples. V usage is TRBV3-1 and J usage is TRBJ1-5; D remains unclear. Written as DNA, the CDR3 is TGTGCCAGCAGCCAAGATAGGAGTCCGGGCTGGCCCCAGCATTTT. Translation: CASSQDRSPGWPQHF.